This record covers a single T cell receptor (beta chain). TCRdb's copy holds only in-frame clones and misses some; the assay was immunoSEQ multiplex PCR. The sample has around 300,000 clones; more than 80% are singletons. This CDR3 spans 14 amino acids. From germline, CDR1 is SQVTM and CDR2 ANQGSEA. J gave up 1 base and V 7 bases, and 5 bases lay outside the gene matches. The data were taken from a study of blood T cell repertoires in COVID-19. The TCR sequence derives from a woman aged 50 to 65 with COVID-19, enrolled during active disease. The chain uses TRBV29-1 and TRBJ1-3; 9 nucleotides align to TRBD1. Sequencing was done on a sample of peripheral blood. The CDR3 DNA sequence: TGCAGCGCTAGAGACAGGGGGTCTGGAAACACCATATATTTT. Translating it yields CSARDRGSGNTIYF.